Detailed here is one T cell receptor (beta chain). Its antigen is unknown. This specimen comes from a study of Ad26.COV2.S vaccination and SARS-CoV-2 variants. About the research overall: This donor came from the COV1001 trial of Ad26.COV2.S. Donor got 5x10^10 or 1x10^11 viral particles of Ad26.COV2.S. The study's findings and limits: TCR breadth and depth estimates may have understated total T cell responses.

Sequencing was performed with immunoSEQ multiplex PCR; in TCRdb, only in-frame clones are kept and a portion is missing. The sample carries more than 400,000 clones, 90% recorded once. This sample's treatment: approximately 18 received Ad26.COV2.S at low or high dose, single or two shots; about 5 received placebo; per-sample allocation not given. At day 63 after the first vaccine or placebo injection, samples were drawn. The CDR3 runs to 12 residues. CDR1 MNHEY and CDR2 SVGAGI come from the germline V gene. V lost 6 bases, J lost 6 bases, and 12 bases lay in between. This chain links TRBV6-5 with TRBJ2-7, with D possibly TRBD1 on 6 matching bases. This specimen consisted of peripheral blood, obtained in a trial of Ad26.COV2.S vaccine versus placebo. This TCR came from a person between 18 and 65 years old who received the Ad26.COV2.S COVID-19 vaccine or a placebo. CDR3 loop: CASSRTVGEQYF. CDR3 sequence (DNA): TGTGCCAGCAGCCGGACAGTGGGCGAGCAGTACTTC.